A selection of T cell receptor beta chains follows, all from one sample in a study of T cell changes during pregnancy in multiple sclerosis. Assay: immunoSEQ multiplex PCR; the TCRdb copy retains only in-frame clones and omits some. Here the sample spans some 99,000 clones, 85% to 95% being singletons. This specimen was peripheral blood, taken after pregnancy. The receptors were gathered from a female donor with multiple sclerosis, enrolled in a pregnancy study. Both conserved end residues are part of each CDR3. Each record gives: CDR3 DNA, CDR3 protein, J gene, V gene, D gene, clone size. A D gene is named only where the DNA matches it firmly. Part of the rows lack a size; the others show once, few, many or a class for expanded clones.

cdr3_nt: TGTGCCAGCAGCGTAGGCTGGCAGGGGGTCTACGAGCAGTACTTC; cdr3_aa: CASSVGWQGVYEQYF; j_call: TRBJ2-7; v_call: TRBV9; d_call: TRBD1; clone_size: NA
cdr3_nt: TGTGCCAGTAGTTCACCGGGACTAGCGGGAAGAAACCCGAGCTCCTACAATGAGCAGTTCTTC; cdr3_aa: CASSSPGLAGRNPSSYNEQFF; j_call: TRBJ2-1; v_call: TRBV19; d_call: TRBD2; clone_size: NA
cdr3_nt: TGTGCCAGTAGTGTGGGACTAGCGGGGTCGTACATCTCCTACGAGCAGTACTTC; cdr3_aa: CASSVGLAGSYISYEQYF; j_call: TRBJ2-7; v_call: TRBV19; d_call: TRBD2; clone_size: NA
cdr3_nt: TGTGCCAGCAGCCGTGGACTAGCCCTCGAGCAGTACTTC; cdr3_aa: CASSRGLALEQYF; j_call: TRBJ2-7; v_call: TRBV7-2; d_call: TRBD2; clone_size: once
cdr3_nt: TGCGCCAGCAGCTTGGCCTCTGCTAGCGGGGGTTACAATGAGCAGTTCTTC; cdr3_aa: CASSLASASGGYNEQFF; j_call: TRBJ2-1; v_call: TRBV5-1; d_call: TRBD2; clone_size: NA
cdr3_nt: TGTGCCAGCAGCCAAGGAGGGGGACAGAGGAAACTCGCCTTC; cdr3_aa: CASSQGGGQRKLAF; j_call: TRBJ1-2; v_call: TRBV14; d_call: TRBD1; clone_size: NA
cdr3_nt: TGTGCCAGCGGGTTAGACAGGGCGAACACTGAAGCTTTCTTT; cdr3_aa: CASGLDRANTEAFF; j_call: TRBJ1-1; v_call: TRBV6-5; d_call: TRBD1; clone_size: NA
cdr3_nt: TGCGCCAGCAGCCAAGAGATTGGAGGGGGCCAGCGGTGGCCCCAGCATTTT; cdr3_aa: CASSQEIGGGQRWPQHF; j_call: TRBJ1-5; v_call: TRBV4-1; d_call: TRBD1; clone_size: NA
cdr3_nt: TGTGCCAGCAGCCCCGACTCCCACATAGCGGGAGTCTCCTACGAGCAGTACTTC; cdr3_aa: CASSPDSHIAGVSYEQYF; j_call: TRBJ2-7; v_call: TRBV7-9; d_call: TRBD2; clone_size: NA
cdr3_nt: TGTGCCAGCAGTGATAATATAGTTGTCACCGGGGAGCTGTTTTTT; cdr3_aa: CASSDNIVVTGELFF; j_call: TRBJ2-2; v_call: TRBV6-1; d_call: NA; clone_size: NA
cdr3_nt: TGCGCCAGCAGCTTCATGTCAGGCCTTAGAGATGCTTTCTTT; cdr3_aa: CASSFMSGLRDAFF; j_call: TRBJ1-1; v_call: TRBV5-1; d_call: NA; clone_size: NA
cdr3_nt: TGTGCCAGCAGCTTAGTAGTAGGGCAGGGGCCCCAGCATTTT; cdr3_aa: CASSLVVGQGPQHF; j_call: TRBJ1-5; v_call: TRBV11-2; d_call: NA; clone_size: NA
cdr3_nt: TGCGCCAGCAGCCAAGGGCGGGAGGTAGCCTACGAGCAGTACTTC; cdr3_aa: CASSQGREVAYEQYF; j_call: TRBJ2-7; v_call: TRBV4-1; d_call: TRBD2; clone_size: NA
cdr3_nt: TGCGCCAGCAGCGGTCTCGATGTTAGCGGGAGTAGGTACAATGAGCAGTTCTTC; cdr3_aa: CASSGLDVSGSRYNEQFF; j_call: TRBJ2-1; v_call: TRBV5-1; d_call: TRBD2; clone_size: NA
cdr3_nt: TGCGCCAGCAGCTGGGGACAGGGCACCGGGGAGCTGTTTTTT; cdr3_aa: CASSWGQGTGELFF; j_call: TRBJ2-2; v_call: TRBV5-1; d_call: TRBD1; clone_size: once
cdr3_nt: TGCGCCAGCAGCCCCCGACGGGGGTATAGGTTAGGAGAGACCCAGTACTTC; cdr3_aa: CASSPRRGYRLGETQYF; j_call: TRBJ2-5; v_call: TRBV5-1; d_call: NA; clone_size: NA
cdr3_nt: TGTGCCAGCAGCTGGACTAGCGGGCTGCGGGATACGCAGTATTTT; cdr3_aa: CASSWTSGLRDTQYF; j_call: TRBJ2-3; v_call: TRBV5-6; d_call: TRBD2; clone_size: NA
cdr3_nt: TGTGCCAGCAGCCTTGGGAGTGAAGCTTTCTTT; cdr3_aa: CASSLGSEAFF; j_call: TRBJ1-1; v_call: TRBV16; d_call: NA; clone_size: few
cdr3_nt: TGCAGTGCTAGTCTCTCCTACGAGCAGTACTTC; cdr3_aa: CSASLSYEQYF; j_call: TRBJ2-7; v_call: TRBV20-1; d_call: NA; clone_size: NA
cdr3_nt: TGCAGCGTTTTTTCGCCACAGGGGTACGAGCAGTACTTC; cdr3_aa: CSVFSPQGYEQYF; j_call: TRBJ2-7; v_call: TRBV29-1; d_call: TRBD1; clone_size: NA
cdr3_nt: TGTGCCAGCAGTTTAAAAACAGGGGGTAATCAGCCCCAGCATTTT; cdr3_aa: CASSLKTGGNQPQHF; j_call: TRBJ1-5; v_call: TRBV28; d_call: TRBD1; clone_size: NA
cdr3_nt: TGTGCCAGCAGTGGATCCGCTCTAACCTACGAGCAGTACTTC; cdr3_aa: CASSGSALTYEQYF; j_call: TRBJ2-7; v_call: TRBV25-1; d_call: NA; clone_size: NA
cdr3_nt: TGTGCCAGCAGTGACGGGGCAGGGGGTTCCTACAATGAGCAGTTCTTC; cdr3_aa: CASSDGAGGSYNEQFF; j_call: TRBJ2-1; v_call: TRBV6-4; d_call: TRBD1; clone_size: once
cdr3_nt: TGTGCCAGCAGTGGGGGACAGGGAGGCTACACCTTC; cdr3_aa: CASSGGQGGYTF; j_call: TRBJ1-2; v_call: TRBV2; d_call: TRBD1; clone_size: NA
cdr3_nt: TGTGCCAGCAGCCCCGGGGGGGCGAACACCGGGGAGCTGTTTTTT; cdr3_aa: CASSPGGANTGELFF; j_call: TRBJ2-2; v_call: TRBV7-8; d_call: TRBD2; clone_size: NA
cdr3_nt: TGTGCCAGTAGTGTTGCGGGTCCCGGCTACGAGCAGTACTTC; cdr3_aa: CASSVAGPGYEQYF; j_call: TRBJ2-7; v_call: TRBV19; d_call: NA; clone_size: NA
cdr3_nt: TGCGCCAGCAGCCAAGATCCGGGACAGTTGGCTTTCTTT; cdr3_aa: CASSQDPGQLAFF; j_call: TRBJ1-1; v_call: TRBV4-3; d_call: TRBD1; clone_size: NA
cdr3_nt: TGTGCCAGTAGGGACAGGGGCTCTGGGGCCAACGTCCTGACTTTC; cdr3_aa: CASRDRGSGANVLTF; j_call: TRBJ2-6; v_call: TRBV19; d_call: TRBD1; clone_size: NA
cdr3_nt: TGTGCCAGCAGCTTACCCGTCGACTACCTCACAGATACGCAGTATTTT; cdr3_aa: CASSLPVDYLTDTQYF; j_call: TRBJ2-3; v_call: TRBV11-2; d_call: NA; clone_size: NA
cdr3_nt: TGCGCCAGCAGCTTGGCGGGGGGGCTTGGTGGCTACACCTTC; cdr3_aa: CASSLAGGLGGYTF; j_call: TRBJ1-2; v_call: TRBV5-1; d_call: NA; clone_size: once
cdr3_nt: TGTGCCAGCAGTTTTCCTGGACTAGAGCAGTTCTTC; cdr3_aa: CASSFPGLEQFF; j_call: TRBJ2-1; v_call: TRBV27; d_call: NA; clone_size: NA
cdr3_nt: TGTGCCAGCAGTACTAGCTTGTTCAATGAGCAGTTCTTC; cdr3_aa: CASSTSLFNEQFF; j_call: TRBJ2-1; v_call: TRBV6-4; d_call: NA; clone_size: once
cdr3_nt: TGTGCCAGCAACCGACAGATGAACACTGAAGCTTTCTTT; cdr3_aa: CASNRQMNTEAFF; j_call: TRBJ1-1; v_call: TRBV28; d_call: NA; clone_size: NA
cdr3_nt: TGTGCCAGCAGCGGGGGACAGCCTACCTACGAGCAGTACTTC; cdr3_aa: CASSGGQPTYEQYF; j_call: TRBJ2-7; v_call: TRBV9; d_call: TRBD1; clone_size: NA
cdr3_nt: TGTGCCAGTAGTATAGATTACGGGGATGGTCGTGACGAGCAGTACTTC; cdr3_aa: CASSIDYGDGRDEQYF; j_call: TRBJ2-7; v_call: TRBV19; d_call: NA; clone_size: NA
cdr3_nt: TGCGCCAGCAGCTTGCAGGGGCCCTTGAACACTGAAGCTTTCTTT; cdr3_aa: CASSLQGPLNTEAFF; j_call: TRBJ1-1; v_call: TRBV5-1; d_call: NA; clone_size: once
cdr3_nt: TGTGCCAGCAGCCTTGGGAGGATCGGCACCGGGGAGCTGTTTTTT; cdr3_aa: CASSLGRIGTGELFF; j_call: TRBJ2-2; v_call: TRBV5-4; d_call: NA; clone_size: NA
cdr3_nt: TGTGCCAGCAGCGTAGAGGCCAGCGGGGGCACAGATACGCAGTATTTT; cdr3_aa: CASSVEASGGTDTQYF; j_call: TRBJ2-3; v_call: TRBV9; d_call: TRBD2; clone_size: NA
cdr3_nt: TGTGCCAGCAGCTTAACGGGGGACTACAATGAGCAGTTCTTC; cdr3_aa: CASSLTGDYNEQFF; j_call: TRBJ2-1; v_call: TRBV13; d_call: NA; clone_size: NA
cdr3_nt: TGCGCCAGCAGCTTGGTTGGACAGGGGGCCGGGGAGCTGTTTTTT; cdr3_aa: CASSLVGQGAGELFF; j_call: TRBJ2-2; v_call: TRBV5-1; d_call: TRBD1; clone_size: NA
cdr3_nt: TGTGCCAGTAGTAAGGAGACTAGCGGGAGCGTCGGGTACGAGCAGTACTTC; cdr3_aa: CASSKETSGSVGYEQYF; j_call: TRBJ2-7; v_call: TRBV19; d_call: TRBD2; clone_size: NA
cdr3_nt: TGTGCCAGCAGTCAATCGACAGCGACCTATGGCTACACCTTC; cdr3_aa: CASSQSTATYGYTF; j_call: TRBJ1-2; v_call: TRBV6-5; d_call: NA; clone_size: NA
cdr3_nt: TGTGCCAGTAGTTTGAACAGGGGTGGCTACACCTTC; cdr3_aa: CASSLNRGGYTF; j_call: TRBJ1-2; v_call: TRBV19; d_call: TRBD1; clone_size: few
cdr3_nt: TGTGCCAGCAGCTGGGGGTGGCGGGAGGGGGAGACCCAGTACTTC; cdr3_aa: CASSWGWREGETQYF; j_call: TRBJ2-5; v_call: TRBV11-2; d_call: TRBD2; clone_size: NA
cdr3_nt: TGTGCCATCAACCAGGGTTATGGCACTGAAGCTTTCTTT; cdr3_aa: CAINQGYGTEAFF; j_call: TRBJ1-1; v_call: TRBV10-3; d_call: NA; clone_size: NA
cdr3_nt: TGCGCCAGCAGCTCACAGGGGAGGAGTGAAAAACTGTTTTTT; cdr3_aa: CASSSQGRSEKLFF; j_call: TRBJ1-4; v_call: TRBV5-1; d_call: TRBD1; clone_size: once
cdr3_nt: TGTGCCAGCGGTGGGGACAGGGGCTACACCTTC; cdr3_aa: CASGGDRGYTF; j_call: TRBJ1-2; v_call: TRBV2; d_call: TRBD1; clone_size: once
cdr3_nt: TGTGCCAGCATTAACAGGGGTAGGATTCACGAGCAGTACTTC; cdr3_aa: CASINRGRIHEQYF; j_call: TRBJ2-7; v_call: TRBV2; d_call: TRBD1; clone_size: NA
cdr3_nt: TGTGCCAGCAGCTTAGACTTACTAGCGGGAAACGAGCAGTACTTC; cdr3_aa: CASSLDLLAGNEQYF; j_call: TRBJ2-7; v_call: TRBV7-6; d_call: TRBD2; clone_size: NA
cdr3_nt: TGTGCCAGCAGCTTAGGATTAGCGGTTCACGTAGATACGCAGTATTTT; cdr3_aa: CASSLGLAVHVDTQYF; j_call: TRBJ2-3; v_call: TRBV5-6; d_call: NA; clone_size: NA
cdr3_nt: TGCGCCAGCAGTGACCCGCTAGCGGGAGTATCAGATACGCAGTATTTT; cdr3_aa: CASSDPLAGVSDTQYF; j_call: TRBJ2-3; v_call: TRBV10-2; d_call: TRBD2; clone_size: NA
cdr3_nt: TGTGCCAGCAGTGGGTTTTCTGAGGGACTAGCGGAGCCCCCCCATCTTTACGAGCAGTACTTC; cdr3_aa: CASSGFSEGLAEPPHLYEQYF; j_call: TRBJ2-7; v_call: TRBV2; d_call: TRBD2; clone_size: NA
cdr3_nt: TGTGCCTGGAGGAGAGCGGGAACCCTCTACGAGCAGTACTTC; cdr3_aa: CAWRRAGTLYEQYF; j_call: TRBJ2-7; v_call: TRBV30; d_call: TRBD2; clone_size: NA
cdr3_nt: TGTGCCAGCAGAGCCGGGAGCGACGAAGCTTTCTTT; cdr3_aa: CASRAGSDEAFF; j_call: TRBJ1-1; v_call: TRBV2; d_call: NA; clone_size: NA
cdr3_nt: TGTGCCAGCAGTTTCGCGCGTTACTCTGGAAACACCATATATTTT; cdr3_aa: CASSFARYSGNTIYF; j_call: TRBJ1-3; v_call: TRBV28; d_call: NA; clone_size: NA
cdr3_nt: TGTGCCAGCAGTTACTCGGGCCAGCCTTATGAAAAACTGTTTTTT; cdr3_aa: CASSYSGQPYEKLFF; j_call: TRBJ1-4; v_call: TRBV6-6; d_call: NA; clone_size: NA
cdr3_nt: TGTGCCAGCAAAACCGGACAGCATAGCAATCAGCCCCAGCATTTT; cdr3_aa: CASKTGQHSNQPQHF; j_call: TRBJ1-5; v_call: TRBV27; d_call: NA; clone_size: NA
cdr3_nt: TGTGCCAGCAGGCCCCGACTACAAGAGACCCAGTACTTC; cdr3_aa: CASRPRLQETQYF; j_call: TRBJ2-5; v_call: TRBV27; d_call: NA; clone_size: NA